The clone carrying this T cell receptor beta chain was detected only a few times. Generated by immunoSEQ multiplex PCR, the TCRdb table keeps only in-frame clones and is missing some. The repertoire has tens of thousands of clones, about 75% of them found once; the top ten carry 40% to 60%. This entry is derived from a study of blood T cell repertoires in COVID-19. Material for sequencing was peripheral blood. This receptor was obtained from a woman older than 75 with acute or convalescent COVID-19.

The CDR3: CACCLGRAPRTGELFF. CDR3 in DNA: TGCGCCTGCTGCTTGGGGCGGGCCCCCCGCACCGGGGAGCTGTTTTTT. The chain couples TRBV5-1 to TRBJ2-2, with D perhaps matching TRBD1 or TRBD2 (5 bases each). CDR1 SGHRS and CDR2 YFSETQ come from the germline V gene. This CDR3 has 16 residues. V lost 10 bases and J lost 4, with 23 bases in between.